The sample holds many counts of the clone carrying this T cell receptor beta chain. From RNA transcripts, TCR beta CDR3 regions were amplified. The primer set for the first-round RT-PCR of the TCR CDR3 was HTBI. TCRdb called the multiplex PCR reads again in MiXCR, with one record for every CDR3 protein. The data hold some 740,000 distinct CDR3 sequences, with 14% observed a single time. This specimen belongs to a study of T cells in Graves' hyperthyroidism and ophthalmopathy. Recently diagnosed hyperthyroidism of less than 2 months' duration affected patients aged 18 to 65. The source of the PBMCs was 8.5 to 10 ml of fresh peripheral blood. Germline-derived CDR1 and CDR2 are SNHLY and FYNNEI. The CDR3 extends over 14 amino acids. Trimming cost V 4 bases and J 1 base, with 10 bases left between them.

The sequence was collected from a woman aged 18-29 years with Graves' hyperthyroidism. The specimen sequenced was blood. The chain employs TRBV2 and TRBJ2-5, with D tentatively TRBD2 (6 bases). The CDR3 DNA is TGTGCCAGCAGTGGGGCGGGGACCCAAGAGACCCAGTACTTC. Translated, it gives CASSGAGTQETQYF.